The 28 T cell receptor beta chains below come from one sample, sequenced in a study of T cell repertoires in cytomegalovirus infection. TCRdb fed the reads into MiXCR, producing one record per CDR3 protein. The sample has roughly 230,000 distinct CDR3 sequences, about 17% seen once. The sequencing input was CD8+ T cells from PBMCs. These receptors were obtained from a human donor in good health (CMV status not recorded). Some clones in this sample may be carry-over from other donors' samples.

CDR3 sequence (DNA): TGTGCCAGCAGCAACACCCCGGCACTAGCGGGGGGCCATGCCAACTACGAGCAGTACTTC. Translated: CASSNTPALAGGHANYEQYF. This chain uses TRBV6-2 or TRBV6-3 with TRBJ2-7; 12 positions agree with TRBD2. From germline, CDR1 is MNHEY and CDR2 SVGEGT. J gave up 3 bases and V 6 bases, and 21 bases lay outside the gene matches. The length of the CDR3 is 20 residues.

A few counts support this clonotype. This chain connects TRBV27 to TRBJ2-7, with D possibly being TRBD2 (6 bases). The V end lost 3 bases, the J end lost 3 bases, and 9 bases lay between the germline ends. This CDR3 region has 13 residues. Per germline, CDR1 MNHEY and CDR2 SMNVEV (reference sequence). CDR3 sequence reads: CASSFPGSYEQYF. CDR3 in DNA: TGTGCCAGCAGTTTTCCCGGGAGCTACGAGCAGTACTTC.

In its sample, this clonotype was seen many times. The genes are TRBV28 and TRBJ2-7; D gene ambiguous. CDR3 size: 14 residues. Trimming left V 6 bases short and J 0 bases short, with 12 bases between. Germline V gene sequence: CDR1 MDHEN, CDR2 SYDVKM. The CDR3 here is CASRPQTSSYEQYF. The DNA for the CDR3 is TGTGCCAGCAGACCTCAGACATCCTCCTACGAGCAGTACTTC.

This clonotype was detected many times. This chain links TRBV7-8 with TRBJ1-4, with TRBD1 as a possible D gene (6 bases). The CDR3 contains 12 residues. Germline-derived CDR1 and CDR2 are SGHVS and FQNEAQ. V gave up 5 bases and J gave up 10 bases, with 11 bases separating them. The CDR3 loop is CASSLRGRKLFF. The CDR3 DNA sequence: TGTGCCAGCAGCCTCAGGGGCAGAAAACTGTTTTTT. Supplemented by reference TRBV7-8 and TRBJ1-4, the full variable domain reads GAGVSQSPRYKVAKRGQDVALRCDPISGHVSLFWYQQALGQGPEFLTYFQNEAQLDKSGLPSDRFFAERPEGSVSTLKIQRTQQEDSAVYLCASSLRGRKLFFGSGTQLSVL.

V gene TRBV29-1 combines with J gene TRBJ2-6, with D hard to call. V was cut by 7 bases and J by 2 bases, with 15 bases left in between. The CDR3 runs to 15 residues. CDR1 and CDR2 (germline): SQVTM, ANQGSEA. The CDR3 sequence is CSATMFVTGANVLTF. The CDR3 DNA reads TGCAGCGCCACGATGTTCGTGACTGGGGCCAACGTCCTGACTTTC.

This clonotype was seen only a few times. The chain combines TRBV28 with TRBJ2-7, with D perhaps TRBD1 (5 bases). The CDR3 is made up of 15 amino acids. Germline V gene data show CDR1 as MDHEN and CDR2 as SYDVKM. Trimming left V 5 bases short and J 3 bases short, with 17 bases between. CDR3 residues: CASSHFQGAYYEQYF. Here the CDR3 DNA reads TGTGCCAGCAGTCACTTCCAGGGTGCCTACTACGAGCAGTACTTC.

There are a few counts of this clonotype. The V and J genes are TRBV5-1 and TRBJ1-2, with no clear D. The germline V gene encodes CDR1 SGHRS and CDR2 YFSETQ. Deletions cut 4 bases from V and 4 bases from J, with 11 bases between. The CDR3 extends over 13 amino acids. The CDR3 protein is CASSLDRLYGYTF. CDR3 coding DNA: TGCGCCAGCAGCCTAGACCGACTCTATGGCTACACCTTC.

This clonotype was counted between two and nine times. The chain's CDR3 is CATSRDQGGLQPQHF. The CDR3 nucleotides read TGTGCCACCAGCAGAGATCAAGGGGGCCTCCAGCCCCAGCATTTT. The chain recombines TRBV15 with TRBJ1-5, with 7 bases matching TRBD1. V was clipped by 0 bases and J by 7 bases; unmatched bases: 6. Germline V gives CDR1 LNHNV, CDR2 YYDKDF (reference sequence). The CDR3 is 15 amino acids.

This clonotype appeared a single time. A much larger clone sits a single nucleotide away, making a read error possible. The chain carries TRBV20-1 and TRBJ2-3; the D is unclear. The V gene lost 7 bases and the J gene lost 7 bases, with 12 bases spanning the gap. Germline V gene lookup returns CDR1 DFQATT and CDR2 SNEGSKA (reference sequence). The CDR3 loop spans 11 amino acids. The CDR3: CSVSFLNTQYF. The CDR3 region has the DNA TGCAGTGTTAGTTTCTTGAATACGCAGTATTTT.

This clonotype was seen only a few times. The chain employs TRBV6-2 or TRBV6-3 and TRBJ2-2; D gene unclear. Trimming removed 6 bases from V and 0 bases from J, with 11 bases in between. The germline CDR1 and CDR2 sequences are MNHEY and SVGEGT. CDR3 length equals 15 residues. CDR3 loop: CASRTGVTNTGELFF. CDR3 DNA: TGTGCCAGCAGAACGGGCGTAACGAACACCGGGGAGCTGTTTTTT.

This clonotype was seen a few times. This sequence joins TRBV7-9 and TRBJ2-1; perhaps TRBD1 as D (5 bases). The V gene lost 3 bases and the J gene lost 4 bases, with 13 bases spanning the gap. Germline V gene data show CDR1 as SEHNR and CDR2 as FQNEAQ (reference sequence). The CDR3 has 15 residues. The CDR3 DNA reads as TGTGCCAGCAGCTTCAGGGCAGGCCCGTACAATGAGCAGTTCTTC. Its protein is CASSFRAGPYNEQFF.

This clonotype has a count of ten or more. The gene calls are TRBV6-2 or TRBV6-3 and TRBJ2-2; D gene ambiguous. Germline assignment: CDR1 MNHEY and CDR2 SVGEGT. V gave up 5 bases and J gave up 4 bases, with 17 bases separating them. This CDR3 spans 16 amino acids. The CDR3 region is CASSQPQDRVTGELFF. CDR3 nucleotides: TGTGCCAGCAGTCAACCCCAGGATCGGGTCACCGGGGAGCTGTTTTTT.

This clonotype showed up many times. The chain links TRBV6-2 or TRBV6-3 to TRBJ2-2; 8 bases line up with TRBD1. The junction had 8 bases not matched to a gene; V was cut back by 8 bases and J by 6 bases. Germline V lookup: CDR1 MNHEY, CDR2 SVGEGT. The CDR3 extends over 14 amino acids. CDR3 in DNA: TGTGCCAGCTCGGACAGGGAGACCCCCGGGGAGCTGTTTTTT. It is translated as CASSDRETPGELFF.

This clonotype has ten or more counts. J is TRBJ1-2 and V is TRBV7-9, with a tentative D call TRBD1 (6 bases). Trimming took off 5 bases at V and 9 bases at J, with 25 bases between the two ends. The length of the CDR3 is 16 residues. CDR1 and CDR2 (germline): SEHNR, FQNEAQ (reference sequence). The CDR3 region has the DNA TGTGCCAGCAGCAAACCGCAACAGGGAGTTGGACAAAGCTACACCTTC. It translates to CASSKPQQGVGQSYTF.

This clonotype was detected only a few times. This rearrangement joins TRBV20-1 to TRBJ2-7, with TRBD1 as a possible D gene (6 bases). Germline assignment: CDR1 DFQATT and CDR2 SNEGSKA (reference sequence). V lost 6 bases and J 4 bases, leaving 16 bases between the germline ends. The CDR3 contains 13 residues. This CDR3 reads CSATDSLFYEQYF. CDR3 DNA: TGCAGTGCGACGGACAGTCTCTTTTACGAGCAGTACTTC.

The CDR3 DNA reads TGTGCCAGCAGTTTAAACAGAGAGCAGTTCTTC. Its translation: CASSLNREQFF. The rearrangement joins TRBV6-8 to TRBJ2-1, with D uncertain. CDR1 and CDR2 (germline): MNHGY, SAAAGT. Between the trimmed V and J ends, which lost 4 bases and 10 bases, there was a span of 8 bases. This CDR3 is built from 11 residues.

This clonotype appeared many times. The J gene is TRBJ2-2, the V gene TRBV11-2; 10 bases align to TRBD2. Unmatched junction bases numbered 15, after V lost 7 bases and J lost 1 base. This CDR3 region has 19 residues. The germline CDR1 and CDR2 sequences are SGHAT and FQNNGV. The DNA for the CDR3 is TGTGCCAGCACCAACGAGGGGACTAGCGAACGATTGAACACCGGGGAGCTGTTTTTT. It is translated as CASTNEGTSERLNTGELFF.

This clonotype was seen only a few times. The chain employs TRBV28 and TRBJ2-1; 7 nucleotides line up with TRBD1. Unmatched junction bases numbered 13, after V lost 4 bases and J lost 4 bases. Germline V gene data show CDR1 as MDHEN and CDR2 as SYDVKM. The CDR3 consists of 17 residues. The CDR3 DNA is TGTGCCAGCAGTTCACATCAGACAGGGAAATCTTACAATGAGCAGTTCTTC. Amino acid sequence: CASSSHQTGKSYNEQFF.

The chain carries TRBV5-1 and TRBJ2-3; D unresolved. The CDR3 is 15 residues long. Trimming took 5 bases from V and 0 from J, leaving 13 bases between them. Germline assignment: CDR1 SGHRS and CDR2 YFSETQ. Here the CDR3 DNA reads TGCGCCAGCAGTCCCCAAGAGCCGAGCACAGATACGCAGTATTTT. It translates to CASSPQEPSTDTQYF. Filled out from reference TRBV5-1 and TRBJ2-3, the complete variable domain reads KAGVTQTPRYLIKTRGQQVTLSCSPISGHRSVSWYQQTPGQGLQFLFEYFSETQRNKGNFPGRFSGRQFSNSRSEMNVSTLELGDSALYLCASSPQEPSTDTQYFGPGTRLTVL.

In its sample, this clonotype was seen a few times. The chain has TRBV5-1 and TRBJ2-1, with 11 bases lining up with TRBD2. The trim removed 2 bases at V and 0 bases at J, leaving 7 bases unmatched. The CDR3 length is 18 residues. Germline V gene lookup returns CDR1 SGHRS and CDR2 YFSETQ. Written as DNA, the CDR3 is TGCGCCAGCAGCTTCGCTAGCGGGGGGCTGAGCTCCTACAATGAGCAGTTCTTC. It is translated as CASSFASGGLSSYNEQFF.

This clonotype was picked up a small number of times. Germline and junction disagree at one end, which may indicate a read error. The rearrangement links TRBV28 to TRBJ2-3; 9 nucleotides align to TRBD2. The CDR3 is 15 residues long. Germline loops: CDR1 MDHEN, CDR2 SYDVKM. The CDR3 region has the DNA TGTGCCAGCAGTTGGCTAGCGGGGAGCATAGATACGCAGTATTTT. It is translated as CASSWLAGSIDTQYF.

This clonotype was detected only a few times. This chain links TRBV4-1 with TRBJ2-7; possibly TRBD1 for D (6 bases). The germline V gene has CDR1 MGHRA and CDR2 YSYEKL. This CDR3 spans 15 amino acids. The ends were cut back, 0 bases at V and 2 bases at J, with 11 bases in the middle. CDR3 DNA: TGCGCCAGCAGCCAAGAGCCCGGACAGACCTACGAGCAGTACTTC. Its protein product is CASSQEPGQTYEQYF.

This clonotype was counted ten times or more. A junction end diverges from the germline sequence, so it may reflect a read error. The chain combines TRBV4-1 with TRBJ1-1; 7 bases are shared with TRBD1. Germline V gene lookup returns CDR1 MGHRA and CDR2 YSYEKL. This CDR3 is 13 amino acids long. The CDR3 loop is CASSQGRNTEAFF. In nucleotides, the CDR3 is TGTGCCAGCTCACAGGGGCGGAACACTGAAGCTTTCTTT.

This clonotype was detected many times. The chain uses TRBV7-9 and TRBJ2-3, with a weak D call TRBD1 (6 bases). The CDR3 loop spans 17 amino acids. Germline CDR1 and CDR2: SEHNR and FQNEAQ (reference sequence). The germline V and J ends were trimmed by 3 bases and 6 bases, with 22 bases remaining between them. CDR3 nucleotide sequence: TGTGCCAGCAGCTTGAATTTTGGGGGCGCGACGTCTGATACGCAGTATTTT. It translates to CASSLNFGGATSDTQYF.

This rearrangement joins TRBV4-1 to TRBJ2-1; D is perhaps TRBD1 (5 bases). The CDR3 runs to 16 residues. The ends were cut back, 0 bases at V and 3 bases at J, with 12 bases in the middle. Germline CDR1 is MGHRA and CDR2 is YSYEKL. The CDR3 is CASSQDRSGLYNEQFF. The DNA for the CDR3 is TGCGCCAGCAGCCAAGATCGGTCAGGGCTCTACAATGAGCAGTTCTTC.

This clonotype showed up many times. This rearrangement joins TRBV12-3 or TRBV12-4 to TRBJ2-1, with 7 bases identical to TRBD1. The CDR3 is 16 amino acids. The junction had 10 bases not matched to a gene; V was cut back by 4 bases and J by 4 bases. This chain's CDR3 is CASSYPTGSGYNEQFF. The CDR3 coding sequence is TGTGCCAGCAGTTACCCGACAGGGTCGGGGTACAATGAGCAGTTCTTC.

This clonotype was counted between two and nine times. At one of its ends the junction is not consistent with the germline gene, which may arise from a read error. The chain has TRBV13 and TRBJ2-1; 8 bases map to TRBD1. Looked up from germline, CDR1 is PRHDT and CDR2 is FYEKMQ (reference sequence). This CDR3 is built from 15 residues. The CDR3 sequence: CASSVGQGSYNEQFF. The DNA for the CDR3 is TGTGCCAGCAGCGTAGGACAGGGTTCCTACAATGAGCAGTTCTTC.

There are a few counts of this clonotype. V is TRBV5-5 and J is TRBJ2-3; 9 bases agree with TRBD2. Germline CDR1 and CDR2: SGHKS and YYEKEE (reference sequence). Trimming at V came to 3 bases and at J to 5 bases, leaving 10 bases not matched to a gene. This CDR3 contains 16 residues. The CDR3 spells CASSSPAGLAQDTQYF. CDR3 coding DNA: TGTGCCAGCAGCTCCCCTGCGGGACTAGCCCAAGATACGCAGTATTTT.